A selection of T cell receptor beta chains follows, all from one sample in a study of OX40 agonist ivuxolimab in advanced cancers. Libraries were prepared by immunoSEQ multiplex PCR; TCRdb keeps only in-frame clonotypes and omits some of them. The repertoire has more than 55,000 clones, roughly 82% of them found once; the top ten carry more than 3.5%. This sample comprised CD4+ or CD8+ T cells sorted from blood, obtained in a trial of the OX40 agonist ivuxolimab. Source of these receptors: an adult with an advanced solid tumor such as melanoma, head and neck, liver or kidney cancer. Each CDR3 is given with its conserved first and last residue.

TRBJ2-2 | TRBV5-1 | CASSGDRGAGELFF
TRBJ2-2 | TRBV30 | CAWSVFWQGNTGELFF
TRBJ2-2 | TRBV7-9 | CASSFRRGSGELFF
TRBJ1-5 | TRBV7-2 | CASSLTGGRQPQHF
TRBJ1-1 | TRBV4-2 | CASSSGGTGMNTEAFF
TRBJ1-5 | TRBV7-9 | CASRGTGAGNQPQHF
TRBJ2-5 | TRBV11-3 | CASSPSFGGGRETQYF
TRBJ2-5 | TRBV5-1 | CASSSGGEETQYF
TRBJ2-5 | TRBV19 | CASSMLGETQYF
TRBJ2-1 | TRBV18 | CASSPIIYNEQFF
TRBJ1-3 | TRBV15 | CATSREAGTTTGNTIYF
TRBJ2-5 | TRBV7-7 | CASSLVQQETQYF
TRBJ2-1 | TRBV18 | CASSPPGLEVYNEQFF
TRBJ2-5 | TRBV7-9 | CASTRGWETQYF
TRBJ1-2 | TRBV5-5 | CASSFPGVYGYTF
TRBJ2-7 | TRBV27 | CASSFRAANNEQYF
TRBJ1-2 | TRBV19 | CASSMRTGEYRPSYTF
TRBJ1-3 | TRBV4-3 | CASSQDGGRGSSGNTIYF
TRBJ1-2 | TRBV6-5 | CASSYSGNPEGYTF
TRBJ1-2 | TRBV19 | CASSTFFSYTF
TRBJ1-5 | TRBV7-2 | CASSPRAATNQPQHF
TRBJ1-5 | TRBV19 | CASSIRSGSFSNQPQHF
TRBJ1-2 | TRBV18 | CASSPGPDRGQGYTF
TRBJ1-1 | TRBV7-8 | CASSPAGTGPTEAFF
TRBJ1-5 | TRBV5-5 | CASSLGGGSGPQHF
TRBJ2-2 | TRBV7-9 | CASSFPSRTGANTGELFF
TRBJ2-3 | TRBV14 | CASSRFSTDTQYF
TRBJ1-1 | TRBV7-3 | CASSLNTGVGEAFF
TRBJ2-7 | TRBV2 | CASTRAGVVGSYEQYF
TRBJ1-4 | TRBV11-2 | CASSSTGFGEKLFF
TRBJ1-5 | TRBV30 | CAWSIEDQPQHF
TRBJ2-2 | TRBV29-1 | CSVGASGRITGELFF